This T cell receptor (beta chain) comes out of a study of blood T cell repertoires in COVID-19. Study background: Spain, Italy and the United States supplied samples that represented acute and convalescent COVID-19. The analysed material was cDNA or gDNA that came from T cells, B-cell-depleted T cells, or PBMCs.

In the source study's methods: Counts of nucleated cells, estimated from reference gene primer amplification, were obtained. Sequencing used immunoSEQ multiplex PCR; TCRdb keeps in-frame clones, though not all of them. The D gene and trimming were derived from the DNA, and the V and J assignments and clone size from that table. The sample lists 150,000 to 200,000 clones, 88% occurring once. Trimming cost V 3 bases and J 4 bases; bases outside gene matches: 6. The CDR3 length is 15 residues. Germline V gene data show CDR1 as DFQATT and CDR2 as SNEGSKA (reference sequence). The V gene is TRBV20-1, the J gene TRBJ2-1; TRBD2 matches at 10 bases. This clonotype was sampled from a man in his 70s with active or convalescent COVID-19. The sequenced material came from peripheral blood. CDR3 in DNA: TGCAGTGCTAGTCCCGCAGCGGGGGGGTACAATGAGCAGTTCTTC. Its protein product is CSASPAAGGYNEQFF.